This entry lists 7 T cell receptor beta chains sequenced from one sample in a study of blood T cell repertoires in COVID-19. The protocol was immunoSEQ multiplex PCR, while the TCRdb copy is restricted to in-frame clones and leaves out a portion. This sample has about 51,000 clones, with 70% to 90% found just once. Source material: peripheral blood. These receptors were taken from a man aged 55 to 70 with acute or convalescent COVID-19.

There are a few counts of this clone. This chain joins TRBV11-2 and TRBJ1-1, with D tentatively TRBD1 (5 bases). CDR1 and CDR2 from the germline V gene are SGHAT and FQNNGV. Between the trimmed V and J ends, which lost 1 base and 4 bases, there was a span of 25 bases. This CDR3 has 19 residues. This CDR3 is CASSLAGFSGPRRGTEAFF. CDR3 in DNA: TGTGCCAGCAGCTTAGCCGGGTTCTCTGGGCCCCGGAGGGGCACTGAAGCTTTCTTT.

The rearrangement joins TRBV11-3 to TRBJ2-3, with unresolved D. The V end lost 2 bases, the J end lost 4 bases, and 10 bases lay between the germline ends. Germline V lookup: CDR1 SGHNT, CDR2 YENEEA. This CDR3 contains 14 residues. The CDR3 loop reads CASSLTGFPDTQYF. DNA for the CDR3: TGTGCCAGCAGCTTAACCGGGTTCCCAGATACGCAGTATTTT.

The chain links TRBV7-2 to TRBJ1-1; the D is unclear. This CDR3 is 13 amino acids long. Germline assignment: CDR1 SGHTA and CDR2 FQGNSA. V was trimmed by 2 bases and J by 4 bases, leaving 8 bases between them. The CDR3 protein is CASSLRERTEAFF. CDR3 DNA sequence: TGTGCCAGCAGCTTACGGGAGCGCACTGAAGCTTTCTTT.

The CDR3 reads CASSRGSGSRSYNEQFF. CDR3 DNA sequence: TGTGCCAGCAGCCGAGGCAGCGGGAGTAGGTCCTACAATGAGCAGTTCTTC. The V and J genes are TRBV21-1 and TRBJ2-1; TRBD2, the table's D call, was not compared with the DNA. TRBV21-1 is described as a pseudogene. This CDR3 comprises 17 residues.

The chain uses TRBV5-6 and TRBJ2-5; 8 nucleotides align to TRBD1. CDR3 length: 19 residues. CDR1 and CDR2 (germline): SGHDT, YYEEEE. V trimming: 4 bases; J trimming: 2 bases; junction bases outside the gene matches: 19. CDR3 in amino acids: CASSHRSRDRFESQETQYF. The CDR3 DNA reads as TGTGCCAGCAGCCACCGGTCCCGGGACAGGTTTGAGTCTCAAGAGACCCAGTACTTC.

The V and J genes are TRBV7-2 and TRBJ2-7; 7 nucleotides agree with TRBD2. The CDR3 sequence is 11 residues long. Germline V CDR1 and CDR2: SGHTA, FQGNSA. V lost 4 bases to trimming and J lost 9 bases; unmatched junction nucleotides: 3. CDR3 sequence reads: CASSSGLLQYF. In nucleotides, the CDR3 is TGTGCCAGCAGCTCGGGACTATTGCAGTACTTC.

CDR3 sequence: CASSYGAYNEQFF. The CDR3 DNA sequence: TGTGCCAGCAGTTACGGGGCTTACAATGAGCAGTTCTTC. V and J are TRBV6-5 and TRBJ2-1; possible D gene TRBD1, 5 bases. Germline V CDR1 and CDR2: MNHEY, SVGAGI. Between the trimmed V and J ends, which lost 2 bases and 4 bases, there was a span of 6 bases. The CDR3 runs 13 residues.